The 7 T cell receptor beta chains presented below share a single source sample, sequenced in a study of T cell changes during pregnancy in multiple sclerosis. Sequencing was performed with immunoSEQ multiplex PCR; in TCRdb, only in-frame clones are kept and a portion is missing. There are 35,000 to 40,000 clones in the sample; 85% to 95% occur only once, and under 0.5% lies in the top ten. Sequenced here: CD4+ T cells from peripheral blood mononuclear cells, sampled in the second trimester of pregnancy. The receptors here all came from a female donor with multiple sclerosis, enrolled in a pregnancy study.

For the CDR3, the DNA is TGTGCCAGCAGCTTAGTGCGGGGGCGCGGGGAGACCCAGTACTTC. Translated, it gives CASSLVRGRGETQYF. The rearrangement joins TRBV7-7 to TRBJ2-5; the D gene is possibly TRBD2 (7 bases). The CDR3 extends over 15 amino acids. Germline CDR1 is SSHAT and CDR2 is FNYEAQ (reference sequence). Trimming left V 1 base short and J 5 bases short, with 14 bases between. The variable domain in full, with the rest retrieved from reference TRBV7-7 and TRBJ2-5, is GAGVSQSPRYKVTKRGQDVTLRCDPISSHATLYWYQQALGQGPEFLTYFNYEAQPDKSGLPSDRFSAERPEGSISTLTIQRTEQRDSAMYRCASSLVRGRGETQYFGPGTRLLVL.

This rearrangement joins TRBV5-8 to TRBJ2-5; perhaps TRBD2 as D (6 bases). CDR3 length: 15 amino acids. V was pared by 1 base and J by 0 bases, with 10 bases between. CDR1 is SGHTS, CDR2 YDEGEE, per germline. In DNA, the CDR3 is TGTGCCAGCAGCTTGAGCGGGTGGTACCAAGAGACCCAGTACTTC. Translated: CASSLSGWYQETQYF.

The CDR3 loop reads CASRLTVGRNQPQHF. In DNA, the CDR3 is TGCGCCAGCAGGTTGACCGTGGGCAGGAATCAGCCCCAGCATTTT. The chain links TRBV5-1 to TRBJ1-5; D gene uncertain. Germline CDR1 SGHRS, CDR2 YFSETQ. This CDR3 spans 15 amino acids. Trimming removed 5 bases at V and 4 bases at J, with 16 bases between.

The J gene is TRBJ2-7, the V gene TRBV29-1; D gene ambiguous. The ends were cut back, 1 base at V and 3 bases at J, with 10 bases in the middle. From germline, CDR1 is SQVTM and CDR2 ANQGSEA. The CDR3 is 13 amino acids. CDR3: CSVEVSNSYEQYF. The CDR3 region has the DNA TGCAGCGTTGAAGTTTCTAACAGCTACGAGCAGTACTTC.

The J gene is TRBJ1-4, the V gene TRBV7-2; 9 nucleotides agree with TRBD1. Trimming took 5 bases from V and 6 from J; bases not matched to a gene: 7. There are 15 residues in the CDR3. Per germline, CDR1 SGHTA and CDR2 FQGNSA. The CDR3 sequence is CASSAAGQGYEKLFF. The CDR3 bases are TGTGCCAGCAGCGCTGCGGGACAGGGCTATGAAAAACTGTTTTTT. The whole variable domain, remainder taken from reference TRBV7-2 and TRBJ1-4, is GAGVSQSPSNKVTEKGKDVELRCDPISGHTALYWYRQSLGQGLEFLIYFQGNSAPDKSGLPSDRFSAERTGGSVSTLTIQRTQQEDSAVYLCASSAAGQGYEKLFFGSGTQLSVL.

CDR3 DNA: TGCGCCAGCAGGAGTGGGGGCATAACCTACGAGCAGTACTTC. This gives the protein CASRSGGITYEQYF. The gene calls are TRBV10-2 and TRBJ2-7; tentative D call: TRBD1 (6 bases). The CDR3 covers 14 residues. Germline CDR1 reads WSHSY; CDR2 reads SAAADI. V lost 6 bases, J lost 2 bases, and 14 bases lay in between.

The rearrangement uses TRBV28 and TRBJ2-5; 8 nucleotides agree with TRBD2. V was pared by 6 bases and J by 2 bases, with 5 bases of the junction left unmatched. The CDR3 totals 14 residues. Germline V lookup: CDR1 MDHEN, CDR2 SYDVKM. CDR3 sequence: CASSQAGVQETQYF. The CDR3 region has the DNA TGTGCCAGCAGCCAAGCGGGAGTACAAGAGACCCAGTACTTC.